One TCR beta chain is described in this entry. About 37,500 genome equivalents of blood DNA were amplified for TRB. This record belongs to a study of T cell clusters in autoimmune cytopenias. The germline gives CDR1 SGHNT, CDR2 YYREEE (reference sequence). The CDR3 sequence is 15 residues long. One tube held mixed TRB-A and TRB-B primer pools for touch-down PCR. Reprocessing the multiplex PCR reads, TCRdb reports a single entry for every CDR3 protein and omits DNA. The sample includes about 6,700 distinct CDR3 sequences. The sample was also linked to a second study, of T cell repertoires in aging, cancer and after chemotherapy.

This TCR came from a human donor in good health. Sequenced material: peripheral blood. The genes are TRBV5-4 and TRBJ2-3. The chain's CDR3 is CASSFQTSGTDTQYF.